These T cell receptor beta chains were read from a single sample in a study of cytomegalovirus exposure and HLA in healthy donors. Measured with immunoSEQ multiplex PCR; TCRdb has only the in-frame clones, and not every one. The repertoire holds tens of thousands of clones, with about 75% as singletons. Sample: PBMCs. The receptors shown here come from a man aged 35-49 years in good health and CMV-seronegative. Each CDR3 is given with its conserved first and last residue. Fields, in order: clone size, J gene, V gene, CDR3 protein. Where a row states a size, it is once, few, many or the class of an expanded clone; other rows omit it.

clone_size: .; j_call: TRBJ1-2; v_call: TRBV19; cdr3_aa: CASSAPTARNYGYTF
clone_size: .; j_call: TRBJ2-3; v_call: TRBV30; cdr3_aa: CAWNTGDRSTDTQYF
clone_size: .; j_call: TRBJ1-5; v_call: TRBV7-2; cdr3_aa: CASSQRDAGTGVSGPQHF
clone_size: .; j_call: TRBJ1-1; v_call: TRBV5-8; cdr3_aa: CASTLYTEAFF
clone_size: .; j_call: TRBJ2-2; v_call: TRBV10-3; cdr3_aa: CAIREGQKNGELFF
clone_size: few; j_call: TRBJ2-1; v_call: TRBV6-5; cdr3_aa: CASSYEVSNEQFF
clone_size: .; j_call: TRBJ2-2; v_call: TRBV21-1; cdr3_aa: CASSKGGIDTGELFF
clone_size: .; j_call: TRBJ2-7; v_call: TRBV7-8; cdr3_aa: CASSLGIGSSYEQYF
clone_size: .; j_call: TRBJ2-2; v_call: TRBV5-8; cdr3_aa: CASRLRTGGTGELFF
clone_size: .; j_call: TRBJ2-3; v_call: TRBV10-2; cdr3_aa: CASSLLDRGATDTQYF
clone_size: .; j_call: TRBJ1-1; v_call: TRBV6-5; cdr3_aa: CASSRVRDTEAFF
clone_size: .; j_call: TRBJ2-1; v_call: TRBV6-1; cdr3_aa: CASSPGLINEQFF
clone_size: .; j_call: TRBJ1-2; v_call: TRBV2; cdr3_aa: CAILPGTGIYGYTF
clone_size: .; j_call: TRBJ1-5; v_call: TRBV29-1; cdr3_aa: CSVEEGSGGNQPQHF
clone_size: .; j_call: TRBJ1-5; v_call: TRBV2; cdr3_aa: CASSYRGTYQPQHF
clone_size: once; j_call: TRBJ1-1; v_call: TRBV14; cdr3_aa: CASSLGEFWDPLEREDTEAFF
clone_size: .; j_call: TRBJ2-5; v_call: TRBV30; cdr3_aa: CAWSAGTAQETQYF
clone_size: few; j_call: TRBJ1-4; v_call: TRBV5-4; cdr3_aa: CASSTRQGTNEKLFF
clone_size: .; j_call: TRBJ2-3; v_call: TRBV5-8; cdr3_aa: CASSLGYRDIADTQYF
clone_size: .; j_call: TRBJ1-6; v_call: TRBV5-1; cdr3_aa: CASSLDRENSPLHF
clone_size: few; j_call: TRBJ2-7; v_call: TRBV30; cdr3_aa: CAWSPQALEQYF
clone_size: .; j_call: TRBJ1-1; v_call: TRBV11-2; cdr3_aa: CASRFPGRKNTEAFF
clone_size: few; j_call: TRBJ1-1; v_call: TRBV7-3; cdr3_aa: CASSETGNTEAFF
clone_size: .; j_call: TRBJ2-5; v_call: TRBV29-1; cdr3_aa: CSVRGQETQYF
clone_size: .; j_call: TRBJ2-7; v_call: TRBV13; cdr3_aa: CASSLAGTGSYEQYF
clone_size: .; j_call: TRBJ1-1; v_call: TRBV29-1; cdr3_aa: CSVLGGGTEAFF
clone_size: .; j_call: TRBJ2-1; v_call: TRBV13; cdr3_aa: CASSLDRSGLAGPEQFF
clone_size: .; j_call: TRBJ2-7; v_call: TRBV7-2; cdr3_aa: CASSLMGLAGGLDEQYF
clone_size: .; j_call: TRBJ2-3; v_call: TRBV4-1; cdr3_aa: CASNHGTDTQYF
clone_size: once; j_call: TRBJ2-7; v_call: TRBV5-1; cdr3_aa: CASSMNQAINYEQYF
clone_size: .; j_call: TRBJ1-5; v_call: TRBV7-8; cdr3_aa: CASSSAGFQGGQPQHF
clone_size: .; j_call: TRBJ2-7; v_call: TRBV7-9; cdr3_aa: CASSLATGLVYEQYF
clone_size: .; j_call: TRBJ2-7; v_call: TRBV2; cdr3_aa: CASSEAGTGRHEQYF
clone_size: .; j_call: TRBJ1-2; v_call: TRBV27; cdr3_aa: CASSGGLAYGYTF
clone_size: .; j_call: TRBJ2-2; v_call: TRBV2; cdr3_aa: CASVGGAGELFF
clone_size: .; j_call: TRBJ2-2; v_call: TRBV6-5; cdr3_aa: CASSTRERTGELFF
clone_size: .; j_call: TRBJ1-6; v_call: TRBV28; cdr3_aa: CASSLDRTYYNSPLHF
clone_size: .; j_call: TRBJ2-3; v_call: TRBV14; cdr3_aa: CASSQIAGGGTDTQYF
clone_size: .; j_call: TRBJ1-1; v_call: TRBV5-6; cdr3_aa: CASSRLGGEAFF
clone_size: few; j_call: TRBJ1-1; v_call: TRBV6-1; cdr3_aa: CASNTGQGYAEAFF
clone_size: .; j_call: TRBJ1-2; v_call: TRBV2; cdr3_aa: CASSVTGGGGYTF
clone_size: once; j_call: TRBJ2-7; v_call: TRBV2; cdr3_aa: CASNNRVSYEQYF
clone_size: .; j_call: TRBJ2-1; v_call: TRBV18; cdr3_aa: CASSPVRQGGFF
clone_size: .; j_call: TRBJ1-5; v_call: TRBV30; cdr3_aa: CAWNLGTSYQPQHF